One sample yielded the 11 T cell receptor beta chains listed below, sequenced in a study of identical twins. TCRdb itself ran the 5' RACE reads through MiXCR, one entry per CDR3 protein. Here the sample spans about 190,000 distinct CDR3 sequences, less than 20% being singletons. These data were likewise used in another study, on T cells expressing NK-cell markers.

The sample taken for sequencing was CD8+ T cells sorted from blood. These receptors all come from a woman aged 18-30 years in good health.

This clonotype was detected many times. V usage is TRBV12-3 or TRBV12-4 and J usage is TRBJ1-5, with unresolved D. This CDR3 contains 11 residues. Trimming removed 1 base from V and 6 bases from J, with 1 base in between. The CDR3, as DNA: TGTGCCAGCAGTTTAGGTCAGCCCCAGCATTTT. Its translation: CASSLGQPQHF.

There are a few counts of this clonotype. This sequence joins TRBV6-1 and TRBJ1-2, with D maybe TRBD1 (6 bases). Germline lookup yields CDR1 MNHNS and CDR2 SASEGT. V was trimmed by 5 bases and J by 3 bases, leaving 25 bases between them. The CDR3 covers 18 residues. For the CDR3, the DNA is TGTGCCAGCAGTCCTACCTATATATCGACAGGAGTTGACTATGGCTACACCTTC. It specifies CASSPTYISTGVDYGYTF.

The rearrangement uses TRBV6-5 and TRBJ2-7; D is possibly TRBD1 or TRBD2 (5 bases each). Trimming took 0 bases from V and 4 from J, leaving 13 bases between them. Germline CDR1 reads MNHEY; CDR2 reads SVGAGI. The CDR3 is made up of 15 amino acids. Here the CDR3 reads CASSYSSGTGYEQYF. CDR3 nucleotide sequence: TGTGCCAGCAGTTACTCATCCGGGACGGGTTACGAGCAGTACTTC.

This clonotype was counted only a few times. The chain has TRBV21-1 and TRBJ2-3. TRBV21-1 is flagged as a pseudogene. CDR3 length: 12 residues. DNA for the CDR3: TGTGCCAGCGGATCCGACCCAGATACGCAGTATTTT. Translating gives CASGSDPDTQYF.

The rearrangement joins TRBV29-1 to TRBJ2-2; 11 bases line up with TRBD2. CDR1 is SQVTM, CDR2 ANQGSEA, per germline. The CDR3 has 15 amino acids. The chain's CDR3 is CSGLGTSGNTGELFF. For the CDR3, the DNA is TGCAGTGGCCTAGGGACTAGCGGAAACACCGGGGAGCTGTTTTTT.

The chain recombines TRBV12-3 or TRBV12-4 with TRBJ2-3; 8 positions match TRBD2. CDR3 length: 15 amino acids. The trim removed 5 bases at V and 1 base at J, leaving 5 bases unmatched. As DNA, the CDR3 is TGTGCCAGCAGTCTTACTAGCGGTCGCACAGATACGCAGTATTTT. It is translated as CASSLTSGRTDTQYF.

J is TRBJ2-2 and V is TRBV11-2; possibly TRBD2 for D (6 bases). The germline V gene has CDR1 SGHAT and CDR2 FQNNGV. There are 14 residues in the CDR3. The V and J ends lost 5 bases and 6 bases respectively, with 13 bases between them. The CDR3 sequence is CASSPDWGAGELFF. The CDR3 region has the DNA TGTGCCAGCAGCCCCGATTGGGGGGCCGGGGAGCTGTTTTTT.

The chain has TRBV20-1 and TRBJ2-3, with 10 positions matching TRBD2. CDR1 DFQATT and CDR2 SNEGSKA come from the germline V gene (reference sequence). The CDR3 is 17 amino acids. J gave up 4 bases and V 5 bases, and 15 bases lay outside the gene matches. Written as DNA, the CDR3 is TGCAGTGCTCCCGGGACTAGCGTTTTTTTTGGGGCAGATACGCAGTATTTT. Translation: CSAPGTSVFFGADTQYF.

This chain joins TRBV5-5 and TRBJ2-2, with 7 bases lining up with TRBD1. The germline V gene encodes CDR1 SGHKS and CDR2 YYEKEE (reference sequence). The ends lost 2 bases at V and 3 bases at J; junction bases unmatched: 4. This CDR3 has 15 residues. CDR3 protein: CASSFLQGDTGELFF. CDR3 DNA sequence: TGTGCCAGCAGCTTCTTGCAGGGGGACACCGGGGAGCTGTTTTTT.

This clonotype was seen a few times. This chain uses TRBV2 with TRBJ2-1; D gene uncertain. The V and J ends lost 8 bases and 4 bases respectively, with 6 bases between them. The V gene's germline CDR1 is SNHLY and CDR2 FYNNEI. This CDR3 is built from 11 residues. This CDR3 is CASPQYNEQFF. In nucleotides, the CDR3 is TGTGCCAGCCCCCAGTACAATGAGCAGTTCTTC.

The rearrangement joins TRBV9 to TRBJ2-2; D is unresolved. Germline CDR1 SGDLS, CDR2 YYNGEE. V lost 3 bases to trimming and J lost 6 bases, with 6 bases between them. This CDR3 contains 12 residues. The CDR3, as DNA: TGTGCCAGCAGCGGCTACGCCGGGGAGCTGTTTTTT. The encoded protein is CASSGYAGELFF.